A single sample is the source of the 2 T cell receptor beta chains below, sequenced in a study of PD-L1 blockade in urothelial cancer listed by TCRdb under 2017. Libraries came from the immunoSEQ multiplex PCR assay. What TCRdb holds here is the immuneACCESS table cut down to in-frame rearrangements. Part of the clones is not present; checked against another copy, under half of the missing clones reflect an unresolved V gene, and the others are unexplained. For this sample there are some 74,000 clones; around four fifths appear just once. More than 6.5% of the sample lies in the top ten. The sample's time point, from its label and the paper: pretreatment peripheral blood. This sample comprised PBMCs, obtained around atezolizumab (anti-PD-L1) treatment. These receptors originate from a man in his forties or fifties with urothelial cancer.

This clone was observed a few times. The genes are TRBV21-1 and TRBJ2-7; the DNA was not used to check the table's D call, TRBD2. TRBV21-1 is termed a pseudogene. CDR3 length: 11 residues. The CDR3 DNA reads as TGTGCCAGCATCGCGGGGCGTCAGCAGTACTTC. Encoded protein: CASIAGRQQYF.

The chain uses TRBV15 and TRBJ1-4, with TRBD1 as a possible D gene (5 bases). Deletions cut 5 bases from V and 2 bases from J, with 15 bases between. The CDR3 is made up of 16 amino acids. Germline V gene sequence: CDR1 LNHNV, CDR2 YYDKDF (reference sequence). This CDR3 reads CATSGRRDFTNEKLFF. CDR3 in DNA: TGTGCCACCAGCGGTCGGAGGGACTTTACTAATGAAAAACTGTTTTTT.